Each of the 27 T cell receptor beta chains below was sequenced from the same sample in a study of blood T cell repertoires in COVID-19. Data came from immunoSEQ multiplex PCR; TCRdb stores just in-frame clones and leaves some out. This table holds roughly 170,000 clones, roughly 80% found once. Material: PBMCs or T cells enriched from blood (not recorded which). All receptors come from a woman between 40 and 50 years old with acute COVID-19.

This clone was found once. The genes are TRBV3-1 (or the pseudogene TRBV3-2) and TRBJ2-1, with TRBD2 as a possible D gene (5 bases). V shed 1 base and J shed 0 bases, with 10 bases lying between them. Germline lookup yields CDR1 LGHDT and CDR2 YNNKEL (reference sequence). The CDR3 contains 16 residues. The chain's CDR3 is CASSQGVSASYNEQFF. The CDR3 DNA reads TGTGCCAGCAGCCAAGGGGTTAGCGCCTCCTACAATGAGCAGTTCTTC.

The rearrangement uses TRBV10-1 and TRBJ2-5; 13 bases match TRBD2. The CDR3 contains 15 residues. Germline trimming cut 3 bases from V and 5 bases from J; bases unmatched to any gene: 3. Germline values: CDR1 WNHNN, CDR2 SYGVQD (reference sequence). Written as DNA, the CDR3 is TGCGCCAGCAGTGATAGGACTAGCGGGAGCGAGACCCAGTACTTC. Amino acid sequence: CASSDRTSGSETQYF.

This clone was recorded once. The chain employs TRBV7-9 and TRBJ1-4, with D possibly being TRBD1 (5 bases). V lost 1 base, J lost 8 bases, and 8 bases lay in between. The CDR3 extends over 13 amino acids. The germline gives CDR1 SEHNR, CDR2 FQNEAQ (reference sequence). The CDR3 DNA reads TGTGCCAGCAGCTTAGTCGGGGGGGAAAAACTGTTTTTT. Translating gives CASSLVGGEKLFF.

This chain links TRBV4-1 with TRBJ1-4; D is uncertain. V lost 3 bases and J 0 bases, leaving 8 bases between the germline ends. The CDR3 is made up of 15 amino acids. CDR1 and CDR2 (germline): MGHRA, YSYEKL. The CDR3 sequence is CASSQGRATNEKLFF. The CDR3 DNA follows: TGCGCCAGCAGCCAGGGGAGGGCAACTAATGAAAAACTGTTTTTT.

The chain has TRBV2 and TRBJ2-5; the match to TRBD2 covers 13 bases. This CDR3 has 17 amino acids. V lost 3 bases to trimming and J lost 3 bases; unmatched junction nucleotides: 7. CDR1 and CDR2 from the germline V gene are SNHLY and FYNNEI. This CDR3 reads CASSDGTSGIVEETQYF. In DNA, the CDR3 is TGTGCCAGCAGTGACGGGACTAGCGGGATAGTCGAAGAGACCCAGTACTTC.

The chain carries TRBV9 and TRBJ2-3, with 7 bases fitting TRBD2. With 3 bases clipped from V and 9 bases from J, the junction kept 4 bases outside the gene matches. The germline CDR1 and CDR2 sequences are SGDLS and YYNGEE. This CDR3 has 12 amino acids. Here the CDR3 reads CASSATSETQYF. The CDR3 DNA reads TGTGCCAGCAGCGCCACTAGCGAAACGCAGTATTTT.

V is TRBV12-5 and J is TRBJ1-1; the match to TRBD1 covers 8 bases. After removal of 5 bases from V and 5 bases from J, the junction contained 4 bases not matched to a gene. The CDR3 length is 13 residues. Germline V gene lookup returns CDR1 LGHNT and CDR2 FRNRAP. The CDR3 DNA sequence: TGTGCTAGTGGTCAGGGGGCTTGGACTGAAGCTTTCTTT. Translation: CASGQGAWTEAFF.

The chain joins TRBV7-8 to TRBJ2-2, with 7 bases identical to TRBD2. The ends lost 3 bases at V and 4 bases at J; junction bases unmatched: 5. This CDR3 comprises 15 residues. The germline CDR1 and CDR2 sequences are SGHVS and FQNEAQ. The CDR3, as DNA: TGTGCCAGCAGCTTCGCGGGAGTAGGCACCGGGGAGCTGTTTTTT. Translation: CASSFAGVGTGELFF.

The chain recombines TRBV30 with TRBJ2-5; TRBD2 is a possible D gene (6 bases). The CDR3 loop spans 13 amino acids. The germline V gene has CDR1 GTSNPN and CDR2 SVGIG (reference sequence). Trimming pared 0 bases from V and 7 bases from J, leaving 12 bases between. The CDR3 bases are TGTGCCTGGAGTGTACGAGGGACTGGGACCCAGTACTTC. This encodes CAWSVRGTGTQYF. The complete variable domain, with remaining parts taken from reference TRBV30 and TRBJ2-5, reads SQTIHQWPATLVQPVGSPLSLECTVEGTSNPNLYWYRQAAGRGLQLLFYSVGIGQISSEVPQNLSASRPQDRQFILSSKKLLLSDSGFYLCAWSVRGTGTQYFGPGTRLLVL.

This clone was seen only a few times. This chain joins TRBV3-1 (or the pseudogene TRBV3-2) and TRBJ2-7, with a possible D match to TRBD1 (6 bases). The length of the CDR3 is 14 residues. CDR1 and CDR2 (germline): LGHDT, YNNKEL (reference sequence). V was cut by 3 bases and J by 0 bases, with 9 bases left in between. The CDR3 loop is CASSHSDSSYEQYF. CDR3 sequence (DNA): TGTGCCAGCAGCCATTCGGACAGCTCCTACGAGCAGTACTTC.

For the CDR3, the DNA is TGTGCCAGCAGCGATCGGACTAGCGGGAAACGGGATGAGCAGTTCTTC. This sequence encodes CASSDRTSGKRDEQFF. The chain carries TRBV13 and TRBJ2-1; 12 bases are a match to TRBD2. J was trimmed by 8 bases and V by 5 bases; bases with no gene match: 10. Per germline, CDR1 PRHDT and CDR2 FYEKMQ (reference sequence). This CDR3 contains 16 residues.

This chain links TRBV6-5 with TRBJ2-7; TRBD2 might be the D (6 bases). Trimming took 6 bases from V and 2 from J, leaving 11 bases between them. The CDR3 length is 13 residues. Per germline, CDR1 MNHEY and CDR2 SVGAGI. CDR3 sequence reads: CASSSGAPYEQYF. The CDR3 bases are TGTGCCAGCAGCTCGGGAGCCCCCTACGAGCAGTACTTC.

The CDR3 here is CAISEYTENYGYTF. The DNA of the CDR3 is TGTGCCATCAGTGAGTATACAGAAAACTATGGCTACACCTTC. This chain uses TRBV10-3 with TRBJ1-2; D remains unclear. The CDR3 loop spans 14 amino acids. The germline CDR1 and CDR2 sequences are ENHRY and SYGVKD. The germline V and J ends were trimmed by 1 base and 2 bases, with 8 bases remaining between them.

This sequence joins TRBV5-8 and TRBJ1-2; 7 bases fit TRBD1. V was pared by 3 bases and J by 8 bases, with 10 bases of the junction left unmatched. Germline V lookup: CDR1 SGHTS, CDR2 YDEGEE. The CDR3 extends over 14 amino acids. The CDR3 nucleotides read TGTGCCAGCAGCTCCGGGACAGACCCTCGGGGCTACACCTTC. Protein product: CASSSGTDPRGYTF.

This chain's CDR3 is CASSLGQANTEAFF. CDR3 coding DNA: TGTGCCAGCAGCCTAGGACAGGCAAACACTGAAGCTTTCTTT. The V gene is TRBV3-1 (or the pseudogene TRBV3-2), the J gene TRBJ1-1, with 7 bases that match TRBD1. The CDR3 runs 14 residues. Trimming took 4 bases from V and 2 from J; bases not matched to a gene: 4. Germline CDR1 is LGHDT and CDR2 is YNNKEL (reference sequence).

The chain links TRBV24-1 to TRBJ1-1, with TRBD1 matching over 8 bases. The junction had 18 bases not matched to a gene; V was cut back by 4 bases and J by 0 bases. CDR3 length: 20 amino acids. Germline lookup yields CDR1 KGHDR and CDR2 SFDVKD. In DNA form, the CDR3 reads TGTGCCACCAGTGACAAAACCAACACCACCGACAGGGGCCTGAACACTGAAGCTTTCTTT. Protein: CATSDKTNTTDRGLNTEAFF.

The rearrangement joins TRBV18 to TRBJ2-5, with a tentative D call TRBD1 (5 bases). CDR3 size: 16 residues. Germline V gene lookup returns CDR1 KGHSH and CDR2 LQKENI. Trimming pared 5 bases from V and 4 bases from J, leaving 20 bases between. The CDR3 reads CASSSLSPGFRETQYF. CDR3 nucleotide sequence: TGTGCCAGCTCATCATTGAGCCCAGGGTTTAGAGAGACCCAGTACTTC. The full variable domain, completed using reference TRBV18 and TRBJ2-5, is NAGVMQNPRHLVRRRGQEARLRCSPMKGHSHVYWYRQLPEEGLKFMVYLQKENIIDESGMPKERFSAEFPKEGPSILRIQQVVRGDSAAYFCASSSLSPGFRETQYFGPGTRLLVL.

V is TRBV29-1 and J is TRBJ1-2; D not resolved. Between the trimmed V and J ends, which lost 4 bases and 2 bases, there was a span of 11 bases. Germline values: CDR1 SQVTM, CDR2 ANQGSEA. The CDR3 runs 13 residues. The CDR3 region has the DNA TGCAGCGTTGCCGTCGGAGGAAACTATGGCTACACCTTC. Protein sequence: CSVAVGGNYGYTF.

This clone was found once. The chain recombines TRBV9 with TRBJ1-3; D might be TRBD1 (5 bases). Per germline, CDR1 SGDLS and CDR2 YYNGEE. CDR3 length: 14 amino acids. V dropped 7 bases and J dropped 0 bases, with 11 bases sitting between them. The CDR3 DNA is TGTGCCAGCTCCGACAGAAGCTCTGGAAACACCATATATTTT. Translation: CASSDRSSGNTIYF. The whole variable domain, remainder taken from reference TRBV9 and TRBJ1-3, is DSGVTQTPKHLITATGQRVTLRCSPRSGDLSVYWYQQSLDQGLQFLIQYYNGEERAKGNILERFSAQQFPDLHSELNLSSLELGDSALYFCASSDRSSGNTIYFGEGSWLTVV.

The chain couples TRBV29-1 to TRBJ2-1; D may be TRBD2 (5 bases). Trimming took off 0 bases at V and 0 bases at J, with 15 bases between the two ends. Germline CDR1 and CDR2: SQVTM and ANQGSEA. This CDR3 comprises 17 residues. In nucleotides, the CDR3 is TGCAGCGTTGAAGATTGGGTGCGGGTAAGCTCCTACAATGAGCAGTTCTTC. Its protein product is CSVEDWVRVSSYNEQFF.

This clone was seen just once. The J gene is TRBJ1-6, the V gene TRBV4-1; D possibly corresponds to TRBD1 (6 bases). V dropped 1 base and J dropped 9 bases, with 13 bases sitting between them. The V gene's germline CDR1 is MGHRA and CDR2 YSYEKL. The CDR3 contains 15 residues. This chain's CDR3 is CASSQGSQGSSPLHF. The CDR3 nucleotides are TGCGCCAGCAGCCAAGGATCACAGGGTAGTTCACCCCTCCACTTT.

This clone was seen a handful of times. The V and J genes are TRBV19 and TRBJ1-2; unclear D gene. Germline V lookup: CDR1 LNHDA, CDR2 SQIVND (reference sequence). V was pared by 5 bases and J by 3 bases, with 4 bases between. The CDR3 runs 11 residues. CDR3 sequence reads: CASSADYGYTF. The CDR3 coding sequence is TGTGCCAGTAGTGCGGACTATGGCTACACCTTC.

This chain links TRBV7-2 with TRBJ1-1, with D tentatively TRBD1 (5 bases). V lost 5 bases, J lost 3 bases, and 13 bases lay in between. Germline V gene lookup returns CDR1 SGHTA and CDR2 FQGNSA. The CDR3 length is 14 residues. The CDR3 bases are TGTGCCAGCAGCCCGGCGGCGGGGGACACTGAAGCTTTCTTT. Protein: CASSPAAGDTEAFF.

The chain carries TRBV19 and TRBJ2-1; 7 nucleotides agree with TRBD1. The CDR3 covers 15 residues. Germline trimming cut 7 bases from V and 0 bases from J; bases unmatched to any gene: 6. Germline CDR1 is LNHDA and CDR2 is SQIVND (reference sequence). The CDR3 nucleotides are TGTGCCAGTAAAAACAGGGGAAGCTCCTACAATGAGCAGTTCTTC. Its protein product is CASKNRGSSYNEQFF.

The V gene is TRBV6-5, the J gene TRBJ2-7, with 8 bases matching TRBD2. CDR3 length: 14 amino acids. Losses at the gene ends were 5 bases for V and 4 bases for J; bases not matched to a gene: 7. Germline-derived CDR1 and CDR2 are MNHEY and SVGAGI. The CDR3, as DNA: TGTGCCAGCAGTATCCAGCGGGAGTGGTACGAGCAGTACTTC. Encoded protein: CASSIQREWYEQYF.

The gene calls are TRBV10-2 and TRBJ2-7; TRBD2 matches at 9 bases. The CDR3 consists of 16 residues. Germline trimming cut 6 bases from V and 2 bases from J; bases unmatched to any gene: 11. Germline V gene sequence: CDR1 WSHSY, CDR2 SAAADI. CDR3 residues: CASRTPGPSGAYEQYF. CDR3 coding DNA: TGCGCCAGCAGGACCCCAGGTCCTAGCGGGGCCTACGAGCAGTACTTC.

The V gene is TRBV5-1, the J gene TRBJ2-2; D not certain. V lost 2 bases to trimming and J lost 0 bases, with 8 bases between them. CDR3 length: 15 amino acids. Germline V lookup: CDR1 SGHRS, CDR2 YFSETQ. The CDR3 nucleotides read TGCGCCAGCAGCTTCCGCGTTTCGAACACCGGGGAGCTGTTTTTT. This sequence encodes CASSFRVSNTGELFF. The complete variable domain, with remaining parts taken from reference TRBV5-1 and TRBJ2-2, reads KAGVTQTPRYLIKTRGQQVTLSCSPISGHRSVSWYQQTPGQGLQFLFEYFSETQRNKGNFPGRFSGRQFSNSRSEMNVSTLELGDSALYLCASSFRVSNTGELFFGEGSRLTVL.